The 18 T cell receptor beta chains presented below share a single source sample, sequenced in a study of blood T cell repertoires in COVID-19. Clones were sequenced by immunoSEQ multiplex PCR, and TCRdb holds only the in-frame ones, with some missing. The profile shows 70,000 to 90,000 clones, approximately 87% of them singletons. Sample: peripheral blood. Every receptor here comes from a woman older than 75 with acute or convalescent COVID-19.

The CDR3 protein is CASSYDYRGETQYF. For the CDR3, the DNA is TGTGCCAGCAGTTACGACTACCGGGGGGAGACCCAGTACTTC. V usage is TRBV6-5 and J usage is TRBJ2-5; D might be TRBD2 (6 bases). V was trimmed by 2 bases and J by 5 bases, leaving 12 bases between them. Germline CDR1 and CDR2: MNHEY and SVGAGI. The CDR3 totals 14 residues.

V gene TRBV9 combines with J gene TRBJ1-1; TRBD1 agrees at 8 bases. The CDR3 totals 14 residues. With V trimmed by 4 bases and J by 10 bases, 12 bases remained unmatched. Germline loops: CDR1 SGDLS, CDR2 YYNGEE. The CDR3 DNA reads as TGTGCCAGCAGCCTTACAGGGGGTAACGAAAGAGCTTTCTTT. This gives the protein CASSLTGGNERAFF.

The J gene is TRBJ1-2, the V gene TRBV6-5; 7 positions agree with TRBD1. The CDR3 runs to 13 residues. Trimming at V came to 6 bases and at J to 7 bases, leaving 8 bases not matched to a gene. Germline CDR1 is MNHEY and CDR2 is SVGAGI. CDR3 loop: CASRPDRDAGYTF. The CDR3 nucleotides read TGTGCCAGCAGGCCTGACAGGGACGCTGGCTACACCTTC.

The CDR3 DNA sequence: TGTGCCAGCAAAGCAGGCGCAACTAATGAAAAACTGTTTTTT. It is translated as CASKAGATNEKLFF. This chain uses TRBV6-5 with TRBJ1-4; unclear D gene. V was trimmed by 7 bases and J by 0 bases, leaving 9 bases between them. The CDR3 extends over 14 amino acids. Germline assignment: CDR1 MNHEY and CDR2 SVGAGI.

The table lists this clone with a few counts. The CDR3 loop is CASSSKDRVRGELFF. In nucleotides, the CDR3 is TGCGCCAGCAGCTCAAAGGACAGGGTCCGTGGGGAGCTGTTTTTT. The gene calls are TRBV5-1 and TRBJ2-2; 8 bases are shared with TRBD1. The CDR3 loop spans 15 amino acids. CDR1 is SGHRS, CDR2 YFSETQ, per germline. V trimming: 3 bases; J trimming: 8 bases; junction bases outside the gene matches: 9.

A single count supports this clone. The genes are TRBV3-1 (or the pseudogene TRBV3-2) and TRBJ1-1, with TRBD1 matching 7 bases. Germline lookup yields CDR1 LGHDT and CDR2 YNNKEL (reference sequence). The CDR3 spans 14 residues. V was pared by 4 bases and J by 2 bases, with 4 bases of the junction left unmatched. The DNA for the CDR3 is TGTGCCAGCAGCCTCCGGGACAGTAACACTGAAGCTTTCTTT. Translation: CASSLRDSNTEAFF.

The chain uses TRBV27 and TRBJ1-6; 7 bases fit TRBD1. Germline CDR1 reads MNHEY; CDR2 reads SMNVEV (reference sequence). CDR3 length: 19 residues. Losses at the gene ends were 3 bases for V and 0 bases for J; bases not matched to a gene: 11. CDR3 sequence (DNA): TGTGCCAGCAGTTTCATATTTTCACAGGGGAGCTCCTATAATTCACCCCTCCACTTT. The encoded protein is CASSFIFSQGSSYNSPLHF.

J is TRBJ2-7 and V is TRBV30, with D tentatively TRBD2 (6 bases). Per the germline V gene, CDR1 is GTSNPN and CDR2 is SVGIG (reference sequence). The CDR3 extends over 15 amino acids. V lost 0 bases to trimming and J lost 2 bases, with 14 bases between them. CDR3 coding DNA: TGTGCCTGGAGTGTAAAGGCGGGGCGAGCCTACGAGCAGTACTTC. The encoded protein is CAWSVKAGRAYEQYF. Drawing the rest from reference TRBV30 and TRBJ2-7, the complete variable domain is SQTIHQWPATLVQPVGSPLSLECTVEGTSNPNLYWYRQAAGRGLQLLFYSVGIGQISSEVPQNLSASRPQDRQFILSSKKLLLSDSGFYLCAWSVKAGRAYEQYFGPGTRLTVT.

The V and J genes are TRBV5-6 and TRBJ2-5; possible D gene TRBD1, 6 bases. Germline CDR1 reads SGHDT; CDR2 reads YYEEEE. This CDR3 has 14 residues. V was trimmed by 0 bases and J by 7 bases, leaving 13 bases between them. The DNA for the CDR3 is TGTGCCAGCAGCTTGGCCAACAGGGAAGGGACCCAGTACTTC. Translation gives CASSLANREGTQYF.

This clone was picked up a small number of times. The rearrangement links TRBV9 to TRBJ2-7; the D gene is possibly TRBD1 (5 bases). CDR1 is SGDLS and CDR2 is YYNGEE in the germline V gene. Trimming cost V 0 bases and J 2 bases, with 9 bases left between them. The length of the CDR3 is 14 residues. DNA for the CDR3: TGTGCCAGCAGCGTAGCGGTGGGGCCCTACGAGCAGTACTTC. Protein sequence: CASSVAVGPYEQYF.

This clone was detected only a few times. The chain combines TRBV30 with TRBJ1-2, with 7 bases identical to TRBD1. The germline V gene encodes CDR1 GTSNPN and CDR2 SVGIG (reference sequence). V was pared by 2 bases and J by 5 bases, with 5 bases of the junction left unmatched. CDR3 length: 13 residues. The CDR3 spells CAWSPTGKYGYTF. In DNA form, the CDR3 reads TGTGCCTGGAGTCCGACAGGGAAGTATGGCTACACCTTC.

The J gene is TRBJ2-2, the V gene TRBV5-6; 8 positions agree with TRBD1. The V segment lost 1 base and the J segment 1 base; nucleotides outside the gene matches: 3. Germline CDR1 SGHDT, CDR2 YYEEEE. The CDR3 sequence is 16 residues long. This CDR3 reads CASSLPTGGNTGELFF. CDR3 in DNA: TGTGCCAGCAGCTTGCCAACAGGGGGGAACACCGGGGAGCTGTTTTTT.

The J gene is TRBJ2-3, the V gene TRBV11-3; 10 nucleotides match TRBD2. The V gene end was trimmed by 4 bases and the J gene end by 4 bases; junction bases not matched to a gene: 5. The V gene's germline CDR1 is SGHNT and CDR2 YENEEA. The CDR3 is made up of 15 amino acids. CDR3 DNA: TGTGCCAGCAGCTCAGGGAGCGGGGGGGCAGATACGCAGTATTTT. Translated, it gives CASSSGSGGADTQYF.

The chain carries TRBV27 and TRBJ1-4, with D tentatively TRBD1 (6 bases). The CDR3 contains 12 residues. Germline CDR1 is MNHEY and CDR2 is SMNVEV (reference sequence). V was pared by 4 bases and J by 13 bases, with 13 bases between. The CDR3 sequence is CASSSTGLGLFF. The CDR3 DNA reads as TGTGCCAGCAGTTCCACAGGGTTAGGACTGTTTTTT.

The chain has TRBV13 and TRBJ2-7, with 7 bases that match TRBD2. The germline gives CDR1 PRHDT, CDR2 FYEKMQ (reference sequence). The CDR3 runs to 18 residues. The trim removed 6 bases at V and 0 bases at J, leaving 17 bases unmatched. The CDR3 sequence: CASSLRPDRAGDSYEQYF. The CDR3 bases are TGTGCCAGCAGTTTACGGCCCGATAGGGCGGGGGACTCCTACGAGCAGTACTTC. Together with reference TRBV13 and TRBJ2-7, the CDR3 gives the full variable domain: AAGVIQSPRHLIKEKRETATLKCYPIPRHDTVYWYQQGPGQDPQFLISFYEKMQSDKGSIPDRFSAQQFSDYHSELNMSSLELGDSALYFCASSLRPDRAGDSYEQYFGPGTRLTVT.

The rearrangement links TRBV5-6 to TRBJ2-5, with 7 bases matching TRBD2. The CDR3 totals 15 residues. Germline assignment: CDR1 SGHDT and CDR2 YYEEEE. V dropped 1 base and J dropped 5; count of bases not matched to a gene: 8. In DNA form, the CDR3 reads TGTGCCAGCAGCTTGCCCTCGGGGGAGGGGGAGACCCAGTACTTC. It is translated as CASSLPSGEGETQYF.

The chain joins TRBV6-5 to TRBJ1-4; TRBD1 aligns across 9 bases. The germline gives CDR1 MNHEY, CDR2 SVGAGI. CDR3 size: 16 residues. J lost 7 bases, V lost 3 bases, and 9 bases had no gene match. In DNA, the CDR3 is TGTGCCAGCAGTTATTTACAGGGGGCGCAGACTGAAAAACTGTTTTTT. This codes for CASSYLQGAQTEKLFF.

The chain couples TRBV6-4 to TRBJ2-1; 9 bases are a match to TRBD1. Germline V gene lookup returns CDR1 MRHNA and CDR2 SNTAGT. This CDR3 has 15 amino acids. The J segment lost 7 bases and the V segment lost 3 bases, leaving 7 bases of the junction unmatched. The CDR3 DNA follows: TGTGCCAGCAGTGAGATGGGAGGACAGGGGAATGAGCAGTTCTTC. It codes for CASSEMGGQGNEQFF.